Below are 24 T cell receptor beta chains sequenced from a single sample in a study of radiation and T cells in renal cell carcinoma (dated by TCRdb to 2018 to 2020). Receptors were amplified or captured by the immunoSEQ multiplex PCR assay. TCRdb took over this immuneACCESS table, retaining in-frame rearrangements with V and J assigned. Such tables are incomplete; in checked studies, under half of the missing clones stem from an unresolved V gene, and the remainder is unexplained. This sample holds under 100,000 clones; around 83% were observed only once. Clones ranked in the top ten supply approximately 7.3% of the sample. This specimen's time point label, interpreted: blood 4 weeks post-SBRT, at nephrectomy. What the treatment or condition label conveys for this sample: 15 Gy SBRT to primary tumor, nephrectomy 4 weeks later. The sequencing here drew on blood, taken from a patient whose treatment included radiotherapy and nephrectomy. The receptors stem from a man in his sixties with renal cell carcinoma.

V is TRBV6-1 and J is TRBJ2-5; the D gene is possibly TRBD2 (5 bases). CDR1 and CDR2 from the germline V gene are MNHNS and SASEGT. V was cut by 2 bases and J by 5 bases, with 15 bases left in between. The CDR3 loop spans 15 amino acids. The DNA of the CDR3 is TGTGCCAGCAGTGAACCGGGTGGGAGTGGGGAGACCCAGTACTTC. Amino acid sequence: CASSEPGGSGETQYF.

The chain employs TRBV4-3 and TRBJ1-1; D is unresolved. This CDR3 has 14 amino acids. Trimming removed 0 bases from V and 2 bases from J, with 7 bases in between. Looked up from germline, CDR1 is LGHNA and CDR2 is YSLEER. The CDR3: CASSQDLYNTEAFF. As DNA, the CDR3 is TGCGCCAGCAGCCAAGATCTATATAACACTGAAGCTTTCTTT.

This sequence joins TRBV5-1 and TRBJ2-7; no definite D call. Trimming shortened V by 5 bases and J by 2 bases, and 11 bases separated the two germline ends. The germline V gene has CDR1 SGHRS and CDR2 YFSETQ. This CDR3 has 13 residues. CDR3 residues: CASRPGHPYEQYF. DNA for the CDR3: TGCGCCAGCAGGCCCGGGCACCCCTACGAGCAGTACTTC.

With respect to this clone: A single base separates this from a much larger clone, so it may be a read error. The V call is TRBV19, the J call TRBJ1-3; tentative D call: TRBD1 (5 bases). Looked up from germline, CDR1 is LNHDA and CDR2 is SQIVND (reference sequence). The CDR3 length is 15 residues. The CDR3: CTSSLDSISGNTIYF. As DNA, the CDR3 is TGTACCAGTAGCCTAGACAGCATCTCTGGAAACACCATATATTTT.

This clone was counted once. V usage is TRBV29-1 and J usage is TRBJ2-5; D is perhaps TRBD2 (6 bases). The tail of the sequence fits TRBJ2-7 better, so the J call may be wrong. Germline V CDR1 and CDR2: SQVTM, ANQGSEA. This CDR3 spans 13 amino acids. The CDR3 here is CSVALAYPYEQYF. CDR3 nucleotide sequence: TGCAGCGTCGCCCTAGCGTATCCCTACGAGCAGTACTTC.

The genes are TRBV5-6 and TRBJ2-1; 8 nucleotides match TRBD1. This CDR3 has 14 amino acids. J was trimmed by 7 bases and V by 4 bases; bases with no gene match: 7. Germline V gene data show CDR1 as SGHDT and CDR2 as YYEEEE. The CDR3: CASSRQGLLNEQFF. CDR3 DNA: TGTGCCAGCAGCCGACAGGGGCTATTAAATGAGCAGTTCTTC.

V gene TRBV7-6 combines with J gene TRBJ2-2; D is perhaps TRBD1 (6 bases). Per germline, CDR1 SGHVS and CDR2 FNYEAQ. Trimming took 4 bases from V and 5 from J, leaving 14 bases between them. This CDR3 is 15 amino acids long. The CDR3 spells CASSSTRQVTGELFF. The CDR3 DNA sequence: TGTGCCAGCAGCTCTACCCGACAGGTTACCGGGGAGCTGTTTTTT.

This chain connects TRBV5-1 to TRBJ1-5, with 12 positions matching TRBD1. In germline, CDR1 is SGHRS, CDR2 YFSETQ. The CDR3 extends over 17 amino acids. V trimming: 4 bases; J trimming: 1 base; junction bases outside the gene matches: 6. CDR3 protein: CASSPGTGGYSNQPQHF. The CDR3 nucleotides are TGCGCCAGCAGCCCAGGGACAGGGGGCTACAGCAATCAGCCCCAGCATTTT.

As for this clone: An end of the junction does not agree with germline; a read error may underlie this. The V gene is TRBV4-1, the J gene TRBJ2-1; TRBD2 might be the D (6 bases). From germline, CDR1 is MGHRA and CDR2 YSYEKL. The length of the CDR3 is 13 residues. This CDR3 is CASSQEGLVKPIF. CDR3 nucleotides: TGCGCCAGCAGCCAAGAGGGACTCGTAAAGCCGATCTTC.

This chain connects TRBV28 to TRBJ2-6, with 10 bases lining up with TRBD1. The CDR3 has 18 residues. Losses at the gene ends were 6 bases for V and 3 bases for J; bases not matched to a gene: 11. From germline, CDR1 is MDHEN and CDR2 SYDVKM. CDR3 region: CASRPWTGGLVGANVLTF. CDR3 in DNA: TGTGCCAGCAGGCCCTGGACAGGGGGGCTTGTTGGGGCCAACGTCCTGACTTTC.

The CDR3: CASSPWDRGTYEQYF. CDR3 DNA sequence: TGCGCCAGCAGCCCTTGGGACAGGGGGACGTACGAGCAGTACTTC. This chain links TRBV4-3 with TRBJ2-5; 11 bases map to TRBD1. The DNA end is a closer match to TRBJ2-7, so the J assignment may be wrong. This CDR3 comprises 15 residues. Per the germline V gene, CDR1 is LGHNA and CDR2 is YSLEER.

V usage is TRBV5-1 and J usage is TRBJ2-2; D uncertain. The germline gives CDR1 SGHRS, CDR2 YFSETQ. The CDR3 has 13 amino acids. V gave up 0 bases and J gave up 8 bases, with 8 bases separating them. CDR3 coding DNA: TGCGCCAGCAGCTTGGCCCAGTTGGGGGAGCTGTTTTTT. Amino acid sequence: CASSLAQLGELFF. Variable domain in full (rest from reference TRBV5-1 and TRBJ2-2): KAGVTQTPRYLIKTRGQQVTLSCSPISGHRSVSWYQQTPGQGLQFLFEYFSETQRNKGNFPGRFSGRQFSNSRSEMNVSTLELGDSALYLCASSLAQLGELFFGEGSRLTVL.

This chain's CDR3 is CASRALAGVTGELFF. CDR3 nucleotides: TGTGCCAGCAGGGCACTAGCGGGGGTCACCGGGGAGCTGTTTTTT. The J gene is TRBJ2-2, the V gene TRBV6-4, with TRBD2 matching over 11 bases. CDR1 is MRHNA, CDR2 SNTAGT, per germline. The CDR3 is 15 residues long. V shed 6 bases and J 4 bases; nucleotides not matched to a gene: 4.

This rearrangement joins TRBV7-2 to TRBJ2-5, with TRBD2 identical over 8 bases. J was trimmed by 2 bases and V by 1 base; bases with no gene match: 6. The CDR3 totals 16 residues. Germline V gene sequence: CDR1 SGHTA, CDR2 FQGNSA. The CDR3 reads CASSLGPGGGQETQYF. The CDR3 bases are TGTGCCAGCAGCTTAGGTCCGGGAGGGGGGCAAGAGACCCAGTACTTC.

This chain links TRBV10-3 with TRBJ1-4; 9 positions agree with TRBD1. The germline gives CDR1 ENHRY, CDR2 SYGVKD. J was trimmed by 0 bases and V by 4 bases; bases with no gene match: 0. The CDR3 length is 15 residues. CDR3 in DNA: TGTGCCATCAGTGGGACAGGGGCAACTAATGAAAAACTGTTTTTT. Protein: CAISGTGATNEKLFF.

CDR3 sequence: CAISRDSRSNQPQHF. The CDR3 DNA follows: TGTGCCATTTCACGGGACTCCCGTAGCAATCAGCCCCAGCATTTT. The J gene is TRBJ1-5, the V gene TRBV10-3; a possible D gene is TRBD1 (5 bases). The CDR3 sequence is 15 residues long. Per the germline V gene, CDR1 is ENHRY and CDR2 is SYGVKD. V lost 9 bases to trimming and J lost 0 bases, with 15 bases between them.

V gene TRBV7-2 combines with J gene TRBJ1-2; perhaps TRBD1 as D (5 bases). Looked up from germline, CDR1 is SGHTA and CDR2 is FQGNSA. Trimming removed 5 bases from V and 8 bases from J, with 12 bases in between. The CDR3 extends over 12 amino acids. The CDR3 DNA is TGTGCCAGCAGCCCTGACTGGGACGGCTACACCTTC. It codes for CASSPDWDGYTF.

As regards this clone: Other DNA sequences of this sample code for an identical CDR3. The rearrangement links TRBV29-1 to TRBJ2-2; D call uncertain. The CDR3 runs to 14 residues. Trimming pared 5 bases from V and 2 bases from J, leaving 12 bases between. Germline values: CDR1 SQVTM, CDR2 ANQGSEA. CDR3 nucleotide sequence: TGCAGCGTTAAAGGTTGGGGAAACACCGGGGAGCTGTTTTTT. Translating it yields CSVKGWGNTGELFF.

The count of this clone is one. The rearrangement uses TRBV7-2 and TRBJ1-3; D is unresolved. There are 15 residues in the CDR3. CDR1 and CDR2 (germline): SGHTA, FQGNSA. V was clipped by 2 bases and J by 1 base, with 9 bases between them. In DNA form, the CDR3 reads TGTGCCAGCAGCTTATATGGGAATTCTGGAAACACCATATATTTT. Translated, it gives CASSLYGNSGNTIYF.

This chain uses TRBV27 with TRBJ2-5; perhaps TRBD2 as D (5 bases). Trimming left V 5 bases short and J 2 bases short, with 18 bases between. CDR1 and CDR2 (germline): MNHEY, SMNVEV (reference sequence). The CDR3 runs 16 residues. CDR3 loop: CASSPGLAPAQETQYF. The DNA of the CDR3 is TGTGCCAGCAGTCCCGGACTCGCACCGGCTCAAGAGACCCAGTACTTC.

The rearrangement links TRBV30 to TRBJ2-5; D may correspond to TRBD1 or TRBD2 (5 bases each). This CDR3 has 12 amino acids. Trimming left V 5 bases short and J 0 bases short, with 7 bases between. In germline, CDR1 is GTSNPN, CDR2 SVGIG (reference sequence). This CDR3 reads CAWGTNQETQYF. The CDR3 DNA sequence: TGTGCCTGGGGGACGAACCAAGAGACCCAGTACTTC.

The V gene is TRBV7-9, the J gene TRBJ2-7; D perhaps matches TRBD1 (5 bases). The CDR3 consists of 17 residues. The germline V gene encodes CDR1 SEHNR and CDR2 FQNEAQ (reference sequence). Trimming took 1 base from V and 2 from J, leaving 18 bases between them. The CDR3 region has the DNA TGTGCCAGCAGCTTAGAGGGGATGGGGCGGAGTGCCTACGAGCAGTACTTC. This translates into CASSLEGMGRSAYEQYF.

This clone was counted between two and nine times. The CDR3: CASSQEAGLGQETQYF. CDR3 sequence (DNA): TGCGCCAGCAGCCAAGAAGCGGGACTGGGGCAAGAGACCCAGTACTTC. The rearrangement links TRBV4-1 to TRBJ2-5; 7 bases match TRBD2. Germline V lookup: CDR1 MGHRA, CDR2 YSYEKL. CDR3 length: 16 residues. The junction had 6 bases not matched to a gene; V was cut back by 0 bases and J by 2 bases.

This chain uses TRBV5-1 with TRBJ2-7, with D possibly matching TRBD2 (5 bases). Germline-derived CDR1 and CDR2 are SGHRS and YFSETQ. This CDR3 contains 12 residues. V lost 2 bases to trimming and J lost 13 bases, with 16 bases between them. CDR3 DNA: TGCGCCAGCAGCTTACCGAGCGGATACCAATACTTC. Amino acid sequence: CASSLPSGYQYF. The variable domain in full, with the rest retrieved from reference TRBV5-1 and TRBJ2-7, is KAGVTQTPRYLIKTRGQQVTLSCSPISGHRSVSWYQQTPGQGLQFLFEYFSETQRNKGNFPGRFSGRQFSNSRSEMNVSTLELGDSALYLCASSLPSGYQYFGPGTRLTVT.